This is a list of T cell receptor beta chains from one sample in a study of cytomegalovirus exposure and HLA in healthy donors. Method: immunoSEQ multiplex PCR; TCRdb's copy keeps in-frame clones and lacks some. The table includes about 98,000 clones, around two thirds detected once. Sequencing was done on a sample of PBMCs. Receptors were obtained from a male donor in good health and CMV-seronegative. Each CDR3 is given with its conserved first and last residue. D genes are given only for firm matches. Clone sizes are given selectively: once, few, many, or a class where the clone is expanded.

d_gene,abundance,v_gene,j_gene,CDR3aa,CDR3nt
.,few,TRBV29-1,TRBJ2-7,CSVVQGTYEQYF,TGCAGCGTTGTTCAGGGGACCTACGAGCAGTACTTC
.,.,TRBV19,TRBJ1-1,CATTRRMNTEAFF,TGTGCCACAACCCGGCGGATGAACACTGAAGCTTTCTTT
.,.,TRBV2,TRBJ1-5,CASSESWQAGSYSNQPQHF,TGTGCCAGCAGTGAATCGTGGCAGGCTGGGAGTTATAGCAATCAGCCCCAGCATTTT
.,few,TRBV28,TRBJ1-2,CAIRRGANYGYTF,TGTGCCATTCGTCGGGGAGCTAACTATGGCTACACCTTC
TRBD2,.,TRBV14,TRBJ2-3,CASSISGVLGYTDTQYF,TGTGCCAGCAGCATTAGCGGGGTACTGGGGTACACAGATACGCAGTATTTT
TRBD2,.,TRBV19,TRBJ2-1,CASSTPGLADEQFF,TGTGCCAGTAGTACCCCGGGACTAGCGGATGAGCAGTTCTTC
TRBD2,.,TRBV11-3,TRBJ2-3,CASSSGSGDADTQYF,TGTGCCAGCAGTTCAGGGAGCGGGGACGCAGATACGCAGTATTTT
.,few,TRBV7-2,TRBJ2-7,CASSLDRGRAGWGYEQYF,TGTGCCAGCAGCTTAGATCGGGGCCGGGCGGGGTGGGGATACGAGCAGTACTTC
TRBD1,.,TRBV2,TRBJ1-5,CASRDRTGGNQPQHF,TGTGCCAGCAGGGATAGGACAGGGGGTAATCAGCCCCAGCATTTT
TRBD1,.,TRBV5-1,TRBJ2-5,CASSTTLQGAQETQYF,TGCGCCAGCAGCACGACGTTACAGGGGGCCCAAGAGACCCAGTACTTC
TRBD1,.,TRBV11-3,TRBJ2-7,CASSQGTVQYF,TGTGCCAGCAGCCAAGGGACAGTCCAGTACTTC
TRBD2,.,TRBV27,TRBJ2-1,CASSLYRLAGGIYEQFF,TGTGCCAGCAGTTTATATAGGCTAGCGGGAGGGATCTATGAGCAGTTCTTC
TRBD1,.,TRBV10-3,TRBJ2-7,CAISGTGNEQYF,TGTGCCATCAGTGGGACAGGGAACGAGCAGTACTTC
TRBD1,few,TRBV13,TRBJ2-7,CASSLGTGASYEQYF,TGTGCCAGCAGCTTAGGGACAGGGGCTTCCTACGAGCAGTACTTC
.,.,TRBV7-3,TRBJ2-4,CASSLNPGLAKNIQYF,TGTGCCAGCAGCTTAAATCCGGGACTAGCCAAAAACATTCAGTACTTC
TRBD1,.,TRBV28,TRBJ1-4,CASSLPGTANEKLFF,TGTGCCAGCAGTCTCCCCGGGACAGCTAATGAAAAACTGTTTTTT
TRBD1,many,TRBV11-3,TRBJ2-5,CASSGGQGPGETQYF,TGTGCCAGCAGCGGAGGACAGGGGCCAGGGGAGACCCAGTACTTC
TRBD1,.,TRBV7-9,TRBJ1-1,CASSFTRGLHTEAFF,TGTGCCAGCAGCTTTACCAGGGGGCTTCACACTGAAGCTTTCTTT
.,.,TRBV29-1,TRBJ2-7,CSVEDRNSVYEQYF,TGCAGCGTTGAAGATCGTAACAGTGTATACGAGCAGTACTTC
TRBD2,.,TRBV5-1,TRBJ2-1,CASSPRADSGEQFF,TGCGCCAGCAGCCCCCGAGCTGATAGCGGGGAGCAGTTCTTC
TRBD1,.,TRBV7-2,TRBJ2-3,CASTRDRLTDTQYF,TGTGCCAGCACCCGGGACAGGCTCACAGATACGCAGTATTTT
TRBD2,.,TRBV28,TRBJ2-7,CASSSIRSGRGEQYF,TGTGCCAGCAGTTCCATCCGTAGCGGGAGGGGTGAGCAGTACTTC
TRBD2,.,TRBV4-3,TRBJ2-3,CASSPRLAGGPTDTQYF,TGCGCCAGCAGCCCGAGACTAGCGGGAGGGCCAACAGATACGCAGTATTTT
TRBD1,.,TRBV18,TRBJ2-3,CASSRRQGSATDTQYF,TGTGCCAGCTCACGAAGACAGGGGAGCGCGACAGATACGCAGTATTTT
TRBD1,.,TRBV7-7,TRBJ2-2,CASSHRGGELFF,TGTGCCAGCAGCCACAGGGGCGGGGAGCTGTTTTTT
.,.,TRBV5-1,TRBJ1-1,CASSLDWGRGTMNTEAFF,TGCGCCAGCAGCTTGGATTGGGGGCGAGGGACTATGAACACTGAAGCTTTCTTT
TRBD1,.,TRBV29-1,TRBJ2-3,CSAFRTGLTDTQYF,TGCAGCGCTTTCAGGACAGGGCTGACAGATACGCAGTATTTT
.,.,TRBV6-5,TRBJ1-5,CASRPYTGNGLAQHF,TGTGCCAGCAGGCCGTATACAGGGAATGGTTTGGCCCAGCATTTT
.,many,TRBV5-1,TRBJ2-5,CASSLSQGRGRETQYF,TGCGCCAGCAGCTTGTCCCAGGGTCGGGGGAGAGAGACCCAGTACTTC
TRBD2,.,TRBV19,TRBJ2-1,CARRPGLAGEGGEQFF,TGTGCCAGAAGACCGGGACTAGCGGGAGAGGGAGGTGAGCAGTTCTTC
TRBD2,.,TRBV19,TRBJ2-2,CAGGDHTGELFF,TGTGCCGGGGGGGATCACACCGGGGAGCTGTTTTTT
.,.,TRBV10-3,TRBJ1-1,CAIRQGIGTEAFF,TGTGCCATCAGACAGGGTATCGGCACTGAAGCTTTCTTT
.,.,TRBV5-6,TRBJ1-1,CASTRPGENSRNTEAFF,TGTGCCAGCACCCGCCCGGGGGAAAATTCGAGGAACACTGAAGCTTTCTTT